This T cell receptor beta chain was profiled in a study of blood T cell repertoires in COVID-19. On the study more broadly: Samples taken during acute and convalescent COVID-19 were collected in the United States, Italy and Spain. PBMCs, B-cell-depleted T cells, or T cells provided the cDNA or gDNA that made up the material.

Original processing notes: Estimates of nucleated cell counts were drawn from the amplification of reference gene primers. The assay was immunoSEQ multiplex PCR, and TCRdb's table has in-frame clones only and misses some. Clone size and V and J calls were adopted from that table, with D and trimming inferred from the DNA. The sample has 60,000 to 75,000 clones, roughly 85% seen once. V lost 2 bases and J lost 3; bases outside the gene matches: 4. There are 14 residues in the CDR3. The germline V gene has CDR1 MNHEY and CDR2 SVGEGT. Input material: peripheral blood. The clonotype originates from a human donor in a cohort sampled during active COVID-19. The chain links TRBV6-2 or TRBV6-3 to TRBJ2-7; 7 bases fit TRBD2. The CDR3 is CASSYEGRGYEQYF. CDR3 DNA: TGTGCCAGCAGTTACGAAGGGAGGGGCTACGAGCAGTACTTC.